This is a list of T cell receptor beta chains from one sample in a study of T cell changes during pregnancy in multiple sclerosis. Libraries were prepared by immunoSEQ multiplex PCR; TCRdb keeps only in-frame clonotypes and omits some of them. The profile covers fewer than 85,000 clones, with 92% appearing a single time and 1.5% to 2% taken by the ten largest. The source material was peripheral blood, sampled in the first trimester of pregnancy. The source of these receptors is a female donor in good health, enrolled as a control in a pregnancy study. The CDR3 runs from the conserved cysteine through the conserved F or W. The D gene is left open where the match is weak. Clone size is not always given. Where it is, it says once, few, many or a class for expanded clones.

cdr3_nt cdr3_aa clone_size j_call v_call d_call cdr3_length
TGTGCCCATAGGCAGGGCGCTAGCGGGAGGGGAAAGCAGTTCTTC CAHRQGASGRGKQFF - TRBJ2-1 TRBV10-3 TRBD2 15
TGTGCCAGCAGCTTAGCGGGCACCCGGCCCGGCACCTTC CASSLAGTRPGTF few TRBJ1-2 TRBV7-9 - 13
TGTGCCAGCAGCTTCGGGGGGGCAGGGGCGTGGTACGAGCAGTACTTC CASSFGGAGAWYEQYF - TRBJ2-7 TRBV7-2 TRBD2 16
TGTGCCACGGGACTAGCGGGAGGGCCTTACGAGCAGTACTTC CATGLAGGPYEQYF - TRBJ2-7 TRBV10-3 TRBD2 14
TGTGCCAGCAGTGAACAGGGGGCCGATGGCGGGGAGCTGTTTTTT CASSEQGADGGELFF - TRBJ2-2 TRBV2 TRBD1 15
TGTGCCAGCAGTGAAGGATTAGCGGGAGCGAGCTATGAGCAGTTCTTC CASSEGLAGASYEQFF once TRBJ2-1 TRBV2 TRBD2 16
TGCGCCAGCAGCCAACCACGGGACAGGGGGAACACCATATATTTT CASSQPRDRGNTIYF - TRBJ1-3 TRBV4-1 TRBD1 15
TGTGCCAGCAGCTTAGGGCGGCGGGGACAGGGTCCCGGCGAGCAGTACTTC CASSLGRRGQGPGEQYF - TRBJ2-7 TRBV7-9 TRBD1 17
TGCGCCAGCAGCCCGGAGTGGACCGGGGAGCTGTTTTTT CASSPEWTGELFF - TRBJ2-2 TRBV4-1 - 13
TGTGCCAGCAGACGACTAGCGGGAGCGGGTGAGCAGTACTTC CASRRLAGAGEQYF - TRBJ2-7 TRBV6-5 TRBD2 14
TGCAGCGGCAGAGCGGGGACGAATGAGCAGTTCTTC CSGRAGTNEQFF - TRBJ2-1 TRBV29-1 TRBD2 12
TGTGCCAGCAGCCCAGACACCTACACCGGGGAGCTGTTTTTT CASSPDTYTGELFF - TRBJ2-2 TRBV28 - 14
TGCGCCAGCAGGGACAGGACAGGTCTACTCTACGAGCAGTACTTC CASRDRTGLLYEQYF once TRBJ2-7 TRBV23-1 TRBD1 15
TGCGCCAGCAGCTGGGGTCCGGCGGGGCCCTACAATGAGCAGTTCTTC CASSWGPAGPYNEQFF - TRBJ2-1 TRBV5-1 - 16
TGTGCCAGCAGTAAGACAGGGGGCGATTCCGGGGAGCTGTTTTTT CASSKTGGDSGELFF - TRBJ2-2 TRBV6-5 TRBD1 15
TGCGCCAGCAGCCAGCGTGGCGGGAGCGGCGAGCAGTACTTC CASSQRGGSGEQYF - TRBJ2-7 TRBV4-1 TRBD2 14
TGTGCCAGCAGTGAAGGCAGGGGGCCCCACGAGCAGTACTTC CASSEGRGPHEQYF - TRBJ2-7 TRBV6-1 TRBD1 14
TGCGCCAGCAGCCCGTTGTCCGGGGGCACTAGCGGAGCGGCCCCACGCGAGCAGTTCTTC CASSPLSGGTSGAAPREQFF - TRBJ2-1 TRBV5-1 TRBD2 20
TGTGCCAGCTCTTCGGGACAGGGGGCTGGGAGCAATCAGCCCCAGCATTTT CASSSGQGAGSNQPQHF - TRBJ1-5 TRBV18 TRBD1 17
TGTGCCAGCAGCCCTGGGGGGGGGCACACTGAAGCTTTCTTT CASSPGGGHTEAFF - TRBJ1-1 TRBV7-9 - 14
TGTGCCAGCAGCTGGAGCGGGAGCCCTAACAATGAGCAGTTCTTC CASSWSGSPNNEQFF - TRBJ2-1 TRBV7-2 TRBD2 15
TGTGCCAGTACCTCCCTCGGCGGGACCTACAATGAGCAGTTCTTC CASTSLGGTYNEQFF - TRBJ2-1 TRBV19 - 15
TGTGCCAGCAGCCCCACTTTGACAAGGAGGGAACAAGAGACCCAGTACTTC CASSPTLTRREQETQYF once TRBJ2-5 TRBV5-5 - 17
TGTGCCAGCAGCCCCATGGTAGCGGTCAATGAGCAGTTCTTC CASSPMVAVNEQFF - TRBJ2-1 TRBV7-6 - 14
TGTGCCAGCAGCCCCCAGGGACAGGGGGGCGAGCAGTACTTC CASSPQGQGGEQYF - TRBJ2-7 TRBV28 TRBD1 14
TGTGCCAGCAGCTCGAGCTCCTACGAGCAGTACTTC CASSSSSYEQYF - TRBJ2-7 TRBV7-9 - 12
TGCGCCAGCAGCATGGGTGCGTTGGAGGGCCTGGGTGAGCAGTTCTTC CASSMGALEGLGEQFF - TRBJ2-1 TRBV5-1 - 16
TGTGCCAGCACCCCTCCGGGACAGGACGACTACGAGCAGTACTTC CASTPPGQDDYEQYF - TRBJ2-7 TRBV28 TRBD1 15
TGTGCCAGCATAAAAGGGGCGGGGGTGCGAGCTTTCTTT CASIKGAGVRAFF - TRBJ1-1 TRBV28 - 13
TGTGCCAGCATTTCGACAGCCTACAATGAGCAGTTCTTC CASISTAYNEQFF - TRBJ2-1 TRBV7-9 - 13
TGTGCCACCAGCAGAGATTCGGGAGCGGAACAAGAGACCCAGTACTTC CATSRDSGAEQETQYF - TRBJ2-5 TRBV15 - 16
TGTGCCAGCAGCGTACGGCGTGCTAGCGGGACTTCAGAGACCCAGTACTTC CASSVRRASGTSETQYF - TRBJ2-5 TRBV5-4 TRBD2 17
TGCGCCAGCAGCCACGGGTCGGGACAGGGAGATGAAAAACTGTTTTTT CASSHGSGQGDEKLFF - TRBJ1-4 TRBV5-1 TRBD1 16
TGCAGCGGCAGGGTTACCGGGGAGCTGTTTTTT CSGRVTGELFF - TRBJ2-2 TRBV29-1 - 11
TGTGCCAGCAGCACGACAGTCTCCTACGAGCAGTACTTC CASSTTVSYEQYF - TRBJ2-7 TRBV7-9 - 13
TGCGCCAGCAGCCAAGGGGGACTAGCGGGCCTCAGCTCCTACAATGAGCAGTTCTTC CASSQGGLAGLSSYNEQFF - TRBJ2-1 TRBV4-1 TRBD2 19
TGTGCCAGCAGCCCCATCCCTATCCTAGCCAAAAACATTCAGTACTTC CASSPIPILAKNIQYF - TRBJ2-4 TRBV7-2 - 16
TGTGCCAGCAGCTTTGCCAGCGGGCTACAAGAGACCCAGTACTTC CASSFASGLQETQYF - TRBJ2-5 TRBV7-2 - 15
TGCGCCAGCAGCCCATTGACTAGCGCGGGCTACAATGAGCAGTTCTTC CASSPLTSAGYNEQFF once TRBJ2-1 TRBV5-1 TRBD2 16
TGTGCCAGCAGCCGGACTAGCGCGGACGAGCAGTACTTC CASSRTSADEQYF - TRBJ2-7 TRBV5-6 TRBD2 13
TGTGCCAGCAGCTTAGGGGGGGGGCGTTGGATCACTGAAGCTTTCTTT CASSLGGGRWITEAFF - TRBJ1-1 TRBV7-2 - 16
TGTGCCAGCTCACCCGGGAGGGACTATGGCTACACCTTC CASSPGRDYGYTF - TRBJ1-2 TRBV18 - 13
TGTGCCAGTAGTTCCGCGGACAGGGGGTTGTTGGCAGATACGCAGTATTTT CASSSADRGLLADTQYF - TRBJ2-3 TRBV19 TRBD1 17
TGCGCCAGCAGCTGGAGTCAGGGGGCCTACGAGCAGTACTTC CASSWSQGAYEQYF once TRBJ2-7 TRBV5-1 TRBD1 14
TGTGCCAGCAGTCCTTACTTGGACAGGGTAACCTACGAGCAGTACTTC CASSPYLDRVTYEQYF - TRBJ2-7 TRBV2 TRBD1 16
TGTGCCAGTAGTATAACAGGCAGGGGCACCAATCAGCCCCAGCATTTT CASSITGRGTNQPQHF - TRBJ1-5 TRBV19 - 16
TGTGCCAGCAGTGGAAATGGAGGGTCCCACGAGCAGTACTTC CASSGNGGSHEQYF - TRBJ2-7 TRBV27 - 14
TGTGCCAGCAGCAAACTAGCGGGAGGGCCCGAGCAGTACTTC CASSKLAGGPEQYF - TRBJ2-7 TRBV27 TRBD2 14